One and the same sample provided the 23 T cell receptor beta chains below, sequenced in a study of CD8 T cells in Susac syndrome. The RNA, 0.5 to 1 ug, was put through reverse transcription using random hexamers. TCRdb itself ran the immunoSEQ multiplex PCR reads through MiXCR, one entry per CDR3 protein. The table lists 100,000 to 150,000 distinct CDR3 sequences, about 95% of them singletons, with roughly 0.092% in the top ten. The material sequenced was CD4+ T cells from PBMCs. The receptors were gathered from a human donor in good health.

This CDR3 is CASKGAGTTDTQYF. The CDR3 DNA follows: TGTGCCAGCAAGGGAGCGGGGACCACAGATACGCAGTATTTT. The chain is built from TRBV3-1 and TRBJ2-3; 7 bases map to TRBD2. J gave up 2 bases and V 7 bases, and 6 bases lay outside the gene matches. The CDR3 loop spans 14 amino acids. CDR1 is LGHDT and CDR2 is YNNKEL in the germline V gene (reference sequence).

J is TRBJ2-7 and V is TRBV20-1; 14 positions agree with TRBD2. The CDR3 runs to 15 residues. The ends lost 5 bases at V and 6 bases at J; junction bases unmatched: 9. Per the germline V gene, CDR1 is DFQATT and CDR2 is SNEGSKA (reference sequence). In DNA, the CDR3 is TGCAGTGCTCGTTCGGGGACTAGCGGGAGTAGCGAGCAGTACTTC. Protein product: CSARSGTSGSSEQYF.

The chain is built from TRBV27 and TRBJ2-7; TRBD2 agrees at 11 bases. V lost 5 bases and J lost 4; bases outside the gene matches: 10. Germline CDR1 MNHEY, CDR2 SMNVEV (reference sequence). The CDR3 spans 16 residues. The CDR3 loop is CASSPPGLAGRYEQYF. The CDR3 DNA follows: TGTGCCAGCAGTCCGCCCGGACTAGCGGGCCGGTACGAGCAGTACTTC.

The J gene is TRBJ2-7, the V gene TRBV12-3 or TRBV12-4; a possible D gene is TRBD1 (6 bases). V dropped 6 bases and J dropped 4 bases, with 13 bases sitting between them. The CDR3 consists of 13 residues. CDR3 sequence: CASSPGTIYEQYF. Here the CDR3 DNA reads TGTGCCAGCAGCCCGGGGACAATTTACGAGCAGTACTTC.

The V gene is TRBV10-3, the J gene TRBJ1-1; D may be TRBD1 (6 bases). Between the trimmed V and J ends, which lost 7 bases and 1 base, there was a span of 10 bases. Looked up from germline, CDR1 is ENHRY and CDR2 is SYGVKD. The CDR3 runs to 13 residues. The CDR3 coding sequence is TGTGCCATCACCAAGGACAGGAACACTGAAGCTTTCTTT. Translation gives CAITKDRNTEAFF.

The V and J genes are TRBV27 and TRBJ2-2, with 10 positions matching TRBD2. CDR1 MNHEY and CDR2 SMNVEV come from the germline V gene (reference sequence). This CDR3 has 16 residues. Trimming at V came to 3 bases and at J to 0 bases, leaving 1 base not matched to a gene. CDR3 protein: CASSFLAGANTGELFF. The CDR3 bases are TGTGCCAGCAGTTTCCTAGCGGGAGCGAACACCGGGGAGCTGTTTTTT.

The CDR3 loop is CASSRGGFGEQYF. For the CDR3, the DNA is TGTGCCAGCAGCCGTGGAGGTTTTGGCGAGCAGTACTTC. The J gene is TRBJ2-7, the V gene TRBV5-8; D is perhaps TRBD2 (5 bases). The V gene lost 4 bases and the J gene lost 6 bases, with 14 bases spanning the gap. Germline loops: CDR1 SGHTS, CDR2 YDEGEE. The CDR3 length is 13 residues.

The V call is TRBV30, the J call TRBJ2-7; D possibly corresponds to TRBD1 (6 bases). The CDR3 totals 13 residues. From germline, CDR1 is GTSNPN and CDR2 SVGIG (reference sequence). The V gene lost 1 base and the J gene lost 1 base, with 8 bases spanning the gap. The CDR3 sequence is CAWSEGQSYEQYF. For the CDR3, the DNA is TGTGCCTGGAGTGAAGGACAGTCCTACGAGCAGTACTTC.

The rearrangement uses TRBV7-9 and TRBJ1-1; a possible D gene is TRBD1 (5 bases). The CDR3 contains 19 residues. V lost 5 bases to trimming and J lost 0 bases, with 25 bases between them. Looked up from germline, CDR1 is SEHNR and CDR2 is FQNEAQ (reference sequence). As DNA, the CDR3 is TGTGCCAGCAGCATAAGGGGCAGGAGGGCCTCTGGGGTGAACACTGAAGCTTTCTTT. It is translated as CASSIRGRRASGVNTEAFF.

The gene calls are TRBV21-1 and TRBJ2-1; the listed D gene, TRBD2, was not tested against the DNA. TRBV21-1 is listed as a pseudogene. The CDR3 spans 16 residues. CDR3 sequence reads: CASSKGIAVPWNEQFF. CDR3 nucleotides: TGTGCCAGCAGCAAAGGCATAGCGGTACCATGGAATGAGCAGTTCTTC.

The chain has TRBV18 and TRBJ1-5; weak D call: TRBD1 (5 bases). CDR3 size: 16 residues. Germline CDR1 reads KGHSH; CDR2 reads LQKENI. The germline V and J ends were trimmed by 3 bases and 6 bases, with 18 bases remaining between them. The CDR3 region has the DNA TGTGCCAGCTCACCTACGAGAACCGGGGGAGTTCAGCCCCAGCATTTT. Translating gives CASSPTRTGGVQPQHF.

This chain uses TRBV28 with TRBJ1-1; D perhaps matches TRBD1 (6 bases). The CDR3 is 11 amino acids. V lost 8 bases and J lost 3, with 7 bases in between. Germline CDR1 is MDHEN and CDR2 is SYDVKM. This CDR3 reads CASHRDTEAFF. CDR3 DNA: TGTGCCAGCCACAGGGACACTGAAGCTTTCTTT.

This clonotype was seen just once. V gene TRBV19 combines with J gene TRBJ2-5; a possible D gene is TRBD2 (6 bases). The CDR3 totals 13 residues. V lost 3 bases and J lost 4, with 9 bases in between. Germline values: CDR1 LNHDA, CDR2 SQIVND (reference sequence). CDR3 residues: CASSIGGAETQYF. In DNA form, the CDR3 reads TGTGCCAGTAGTATTGGAGGGGCAGAGACCCAGTACTTC.

The CDR3 loop reads CASRDRGTVYTEAFF. DNA of the CDR3: TGTGCCAGTAGGGACAGGGGCACTGTGTACACTGAAGCTTTCTTT. The rearrangement joins TRBV19 to TRBJ1-1; 9 nucleotides line up with TRBD1. The J segment lost 3 bases and the V segment lost 6 bases, leaving 8 bases of the junction unmatched. The CDR3 contains 15 residues. From germline, CDR1 is LNHDA and CDR2 SQIVND (reference sequence).

The J gene is TRBJ1-4, the V gene TRBV28; D gene unclear. CDR3 length: 16 residues. Germline assignment: CDR1 MDHEN and CDR2 SYDVKM. V was cut by 11 bases and J by 0 bases, with 19 bases left in between. The CDR3 reads CALSGWGAATNEKLFF. In nucleotides, the CDR3 is TGTGCCCTCAGTGGTTGGGGAGCTGCAACTAATGAAAAACTGTTTTTT.

The chain has TRBV12-3 or TRBV12-4 and TRBJ2-2, with unresolved D. V shed 5 bases and J shed 2 bases, with 12 bases lying between them. The CDR3 has 15 amino acids. CDR3 amino acids: CASSQGAPNTGELFF. For the CDR3, the DNA is TGTGCCAGCAGTCAAGGAGCGCCTAACACCGGGGAGCTGTTTTTT.

This rearrangement joins TRBV18 to TRBJ1-1; D not resolved. This CDR3 spans 13 amino acids. V lost 4 bases, J lost 3 bases, and 9 bases lay in between. Germline CDR1 reads KGHSH; CDR2 reads LQKENI. Here the CDR3 reads CASSLDTDTEAFF. The CDR3 DNA is TGTGCCAGCTCACTTGACACCGACACTGAAGCTTTCTTT.

The V gene is TRBV6-5, the J gene TRBJ2-5; 7 nucleotides match TRBD1. The junction had 9 bases not matched to a gene; V was cut back by 4 bases and J by 4 bases. Per germline, CDR1 MNHEY and CDR2 SVGAGI. The CDR3 extends over 15 amino acids. This chain's CDR3 is CASSSAGGGRETQYF. CDR3 sequence (DNA): TGTGCCAGCAGTTCTGCAGGGGGTGGAAGAGAGACCCAGTACTTC.

This chain connects TRBV5-6 to TRBJ2-7; D unclear. This CDR3 region has 18 residues. Germline V lookup: CDR1 SGHDT, CDR2 YYEEEE. Trimming left V 0 bases short and J 0 bases short, with 19 bases between. The CDR3 loop reads CASSLVVGIARSSYEQYF. Written as DNA, the CDR3 is TGTGCCAGCAGCTTGGTAGTAGGGATCGCTAGGAGCTCCTACGAGCAGTACTTC. Full variable domain (outside the CDR3, taken from reference TRBV5-6 and TRBJ2-7): DAGVTQSPTHLIKTRGQQVTLRCSPKSGHDTVSWYQQALGQGPQFIFQYYEEEERQRGNFPDRFSGHQFPNYSSELNVNALLLGDSALYLCASSLVVGIARSSYEQYFGPGTRLTVT.

The J gene is TRBJ2-1, the V gene TRBV6-5, with D perhaps given as TRBD1 or TRBD2 (5 bases each). The CDR3 covers 15 residues. Trimming removed 6 bases from V and 8 bases from J, with 20 bases in between. Germline CDR1 is MNHEY and CDR2 is SVGAGI. As DNA, the CDR3 is TGTGCCAGCAGGCACACTAGTTGGGGGATGGATGAGCAGTTCTTC. This translates into CASRHTSWGMDEQFF.

The table lists this clonotype with a few counts. The chain combines TRBV5-1 with TRBJ2-7, with D tentatively TRBD1 (5 bases). Germline V CDR1 and CDR2: SGHRS, YFSETQ. The CDR3 length is 15 residues. The germline V and J ends were trimmed by 1 base and 3 bases, with 14 bases remaining between them. CDR3 sequence (DNA): TGCGCCAGCAGCTTGAATTACGGACACAACTACGAGCAGTACTTC. Protein product: CASSLNYGHNYEQYF.

This clonotype was seen just once. This chain links TRBV29-1 with TRBJ2-6; D call uncertain. V gave up 4 bases and J gave up 0 bases, with 7 bases separating them. The CDR3 totals 14 residues. The germline V gene has CDR1 SQVTM and CDR2 ANQGSEA. The CDR3 region is CSVALGSGANVLTF. DNA for the CDR3: TGCAGCGTTGCGCTTGGCTCTGGGGCCAACGTCCTGACTTTC.

This chain connects TRBV20-1 to TRBJ2-7; D unclear. V dropped 5 bases and J dropped 2 bases, with 13 bases sitting between them. The germline V gene encodes CDR1 DFQATT and CDR2 SNEGSKA (reference sequence). The CDR3 length is 13 residues. CDR3 loop: CSARLGRTYEQYF. Here the CDR3 DNA reads TGCAGTGCTCGTCTCGGACGGACCTACGAGCAGTACTTC.